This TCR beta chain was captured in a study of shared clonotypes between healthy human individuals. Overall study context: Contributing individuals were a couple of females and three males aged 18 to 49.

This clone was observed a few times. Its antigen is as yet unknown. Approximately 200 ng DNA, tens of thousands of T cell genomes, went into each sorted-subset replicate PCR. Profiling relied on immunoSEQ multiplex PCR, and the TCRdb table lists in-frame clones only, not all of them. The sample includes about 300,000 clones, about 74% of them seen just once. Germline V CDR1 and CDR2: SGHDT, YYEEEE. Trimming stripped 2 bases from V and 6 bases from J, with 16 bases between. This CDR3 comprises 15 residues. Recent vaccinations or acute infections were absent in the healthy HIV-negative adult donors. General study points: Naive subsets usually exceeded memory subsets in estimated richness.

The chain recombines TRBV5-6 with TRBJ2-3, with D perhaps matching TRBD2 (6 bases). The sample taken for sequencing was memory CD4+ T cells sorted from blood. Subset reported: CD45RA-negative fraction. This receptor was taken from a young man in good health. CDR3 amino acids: CASSFLSGPADTQYF. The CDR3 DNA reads TGTGCCAGCAGCTTCCTTAGCGGCCCCGCGGATACGCAGTATTTT.